This TCR beta chain was recorded in a study of monozygotic twins with cystic fibrosis. Clones were read by immunoSEQ multiplex PCR, and TCRdb kept only the in-frame ones, dropping some. The sample lists about 20,000 clones; over 95% were seen once. Overall study findings and caveats: Co-twins had the most similar V usage for 13 of 16 pairs, J for 8.

Notes on this clone: What it binds is not known.

The CDR3 loop spans 19 amino acids. The V segment lost 1 base and the J segment 3 bases; nucleotides outside the gene matches: 16. The germline CDR1 and CDR2 sequences are SGDLS and YYNGEE. The chain is built from TRBV9 and TRBJ2-1, with TRBD1 matching over 7 bases. This receptor was obtained from a girl aged 2 to 10 with cystic fibrosis. Sequencing was carried out using blood. The CDR3 sequence is CASSVSLTGTVKGYNEQFF. For the CDR3, the DNA is TGTGCCAGCAGCGTAAGCTTAACCGGGACAGTGAAAGGCTACAATGAGCAGTTCTTC.